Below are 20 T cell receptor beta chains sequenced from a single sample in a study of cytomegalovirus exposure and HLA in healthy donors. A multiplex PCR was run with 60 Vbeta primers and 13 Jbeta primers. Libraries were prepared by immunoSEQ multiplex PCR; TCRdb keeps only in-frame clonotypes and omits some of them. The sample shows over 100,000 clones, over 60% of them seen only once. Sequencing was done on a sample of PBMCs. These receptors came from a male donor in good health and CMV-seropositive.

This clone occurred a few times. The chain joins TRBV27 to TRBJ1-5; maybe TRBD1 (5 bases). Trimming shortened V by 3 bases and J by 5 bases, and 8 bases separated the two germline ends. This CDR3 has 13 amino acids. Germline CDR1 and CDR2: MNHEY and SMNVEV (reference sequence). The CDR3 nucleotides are TGTGCCAGCAGTTTCCGGGGGGATCAGCCCCAGCATTTT. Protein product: CASSFRGDQPQHF.

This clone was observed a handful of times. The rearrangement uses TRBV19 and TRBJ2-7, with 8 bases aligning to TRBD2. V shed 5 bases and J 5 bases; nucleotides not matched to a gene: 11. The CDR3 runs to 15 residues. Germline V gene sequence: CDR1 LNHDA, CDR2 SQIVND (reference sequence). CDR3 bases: TGTGCCAGTAGTTTGACCGGGACTAGGGTGAACGAGCAGTACTTC. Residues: CASSLTGTRVNEQYF.

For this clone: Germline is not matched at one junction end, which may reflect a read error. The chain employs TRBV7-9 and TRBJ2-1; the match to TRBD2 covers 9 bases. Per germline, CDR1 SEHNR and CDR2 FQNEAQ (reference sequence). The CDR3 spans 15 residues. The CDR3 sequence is CSSSTRGGAYNEQFF. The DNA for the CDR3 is TGTTCCAGCAGCACCCGCGGGGGGGCCTACAATGAGCAGTTCTTC. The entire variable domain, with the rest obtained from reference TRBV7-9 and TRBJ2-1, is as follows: DTGVSQNPRHKITKRGQNVTFRCDPISEHNRLYWYRQTLGQGPEFLTYFQNEAQLEKSRLLSDRFSAERPKGSFSTLEIQRTEQGDSAMYLCSSSTRGGAYNEQFFGPGTRLTVL.

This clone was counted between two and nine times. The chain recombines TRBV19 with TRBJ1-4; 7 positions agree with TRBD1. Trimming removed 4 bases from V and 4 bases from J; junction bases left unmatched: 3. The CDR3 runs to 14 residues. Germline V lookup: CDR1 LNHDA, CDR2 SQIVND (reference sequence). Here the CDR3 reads CASSSRDSNEKLFF. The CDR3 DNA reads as TGTGCCAGTAGTAGCCGGGACAGTAATGAAAAACTGTTTTTT.

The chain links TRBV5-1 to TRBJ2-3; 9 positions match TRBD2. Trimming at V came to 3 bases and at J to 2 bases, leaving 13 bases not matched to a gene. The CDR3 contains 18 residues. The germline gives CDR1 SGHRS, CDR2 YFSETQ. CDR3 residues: CASSWGWGSGSSTDTQYF. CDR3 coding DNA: TGCGCCAGCAGCTGGGGCTGGGGTAGCGGGAGTTCCACAGATACGCAGTATTTT.

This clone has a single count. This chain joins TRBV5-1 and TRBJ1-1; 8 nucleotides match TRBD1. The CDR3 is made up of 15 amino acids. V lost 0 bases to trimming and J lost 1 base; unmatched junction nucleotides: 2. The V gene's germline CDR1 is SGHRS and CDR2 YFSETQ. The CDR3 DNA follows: TGCGCCAGCAGCTTGGCGGGGACAGGGAACACTGAAGCTTTCTTT. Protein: CASSLAGTGNTEAFF.

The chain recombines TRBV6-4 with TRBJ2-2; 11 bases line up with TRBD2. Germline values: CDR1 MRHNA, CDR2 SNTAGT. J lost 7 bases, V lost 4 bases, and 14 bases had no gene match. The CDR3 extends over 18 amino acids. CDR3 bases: TGTGCCAGCAGTGCCCGGCCAATACTAGCGGGAGATGTCGGGGAGCTGTTTTTT. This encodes CASSARPILAGDVGELFF.

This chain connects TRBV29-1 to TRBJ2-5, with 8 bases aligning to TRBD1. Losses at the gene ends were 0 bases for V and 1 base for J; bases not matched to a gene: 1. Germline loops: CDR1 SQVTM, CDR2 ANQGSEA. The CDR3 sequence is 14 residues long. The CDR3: CSVEDRGLQETQYF. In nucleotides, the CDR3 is TGCAGCGTTGAAGACAGGGGGCTCCAAGAGACCCAGTACTTC.

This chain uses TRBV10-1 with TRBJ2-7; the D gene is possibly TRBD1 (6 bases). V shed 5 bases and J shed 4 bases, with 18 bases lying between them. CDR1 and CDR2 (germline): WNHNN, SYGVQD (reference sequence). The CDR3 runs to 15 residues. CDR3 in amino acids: CASSQLDSTLYEQYF. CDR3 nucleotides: TGCGCCAGCAGTCAACTGGACAGTACTCTATACGAGCAGTACTTC.

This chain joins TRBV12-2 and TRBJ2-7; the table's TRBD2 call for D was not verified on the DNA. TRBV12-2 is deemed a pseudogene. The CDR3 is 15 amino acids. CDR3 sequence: CASRFLAGLTYEQYF. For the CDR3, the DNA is TGTGCAAGTCGCTTCCTCGCGGGCCTTACCTACGAGCAGTACTTC.

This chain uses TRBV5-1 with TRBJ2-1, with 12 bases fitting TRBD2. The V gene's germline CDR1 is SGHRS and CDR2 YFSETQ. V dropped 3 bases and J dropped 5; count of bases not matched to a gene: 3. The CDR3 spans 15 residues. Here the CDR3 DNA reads TGCGCCAGCAGCTCAGGACTAGCGGGGAACAATGAGCAGTTCTTC. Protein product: CASSSGLAGNNEQFF.

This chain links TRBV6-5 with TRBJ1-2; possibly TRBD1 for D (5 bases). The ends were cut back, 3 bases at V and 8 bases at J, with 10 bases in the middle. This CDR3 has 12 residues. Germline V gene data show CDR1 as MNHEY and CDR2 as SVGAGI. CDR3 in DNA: TGTGCCAGCAGTTATGGTCGGGGGGGCTACACCTTC. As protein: CASSYGRGGYTF.

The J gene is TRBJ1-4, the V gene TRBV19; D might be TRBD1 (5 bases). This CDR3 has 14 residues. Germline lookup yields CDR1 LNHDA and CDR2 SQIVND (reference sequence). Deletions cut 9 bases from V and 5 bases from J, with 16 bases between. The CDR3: CASGKTGPNEKLFF. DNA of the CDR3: TGTGCCAGCGGAAAAACAGGACCCAATGAAAAACTGTTTTTT.

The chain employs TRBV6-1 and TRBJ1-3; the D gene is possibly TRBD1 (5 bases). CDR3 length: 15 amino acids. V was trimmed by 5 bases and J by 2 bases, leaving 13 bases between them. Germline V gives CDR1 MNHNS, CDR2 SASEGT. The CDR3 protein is CASSRMAGTGNTIYF. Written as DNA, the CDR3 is TGTGCCAGCAGTCGAATGGCAGGGACTGGAAACACCATATATTTT.

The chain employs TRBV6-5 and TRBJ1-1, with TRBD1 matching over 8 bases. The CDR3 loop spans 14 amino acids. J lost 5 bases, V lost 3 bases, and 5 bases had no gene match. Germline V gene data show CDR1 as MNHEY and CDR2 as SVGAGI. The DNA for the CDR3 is TGTGCCAGCAGTTATGCAGGGGGCGATACTGAAGCTTTCTTT. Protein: CASSYAGGDTEAFF.

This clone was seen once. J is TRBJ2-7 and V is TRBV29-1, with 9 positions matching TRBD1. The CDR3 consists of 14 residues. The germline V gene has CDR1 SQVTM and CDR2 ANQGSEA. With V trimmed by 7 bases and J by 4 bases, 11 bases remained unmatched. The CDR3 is CSASTGGGDYEQYF. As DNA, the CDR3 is TGCAGCGCCTCCACAGGGGGCGGTGATTACGAGCAGTACTTC.

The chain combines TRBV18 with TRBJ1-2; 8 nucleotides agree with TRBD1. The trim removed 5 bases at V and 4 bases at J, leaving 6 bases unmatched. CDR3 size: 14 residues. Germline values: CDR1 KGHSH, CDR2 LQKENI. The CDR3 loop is CASSVQGVGYGYTF. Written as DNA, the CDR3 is TGTGCCAGCTCAGTACAGGGGGTCGGCTATGGCTACACCTTC. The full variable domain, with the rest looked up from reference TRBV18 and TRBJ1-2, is NAGVMQNPRHLVRRRGQEARLRCSPMKGHSHVYWYRQLPEEGLKFMVYLQKENIIDESGMPKERFSAEFPKEGPSILRIQQVVRGDSAAYFCASSVQGVGYGYTFGSGTRLTVV.

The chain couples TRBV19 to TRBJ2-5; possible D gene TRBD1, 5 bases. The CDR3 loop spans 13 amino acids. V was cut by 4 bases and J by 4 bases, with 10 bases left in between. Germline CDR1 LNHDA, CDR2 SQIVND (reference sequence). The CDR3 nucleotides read TGTGCCAGTAGTAAGGGGTACGGAGAGACCCAGTACTTC. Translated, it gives CASSKGYGETQYF.

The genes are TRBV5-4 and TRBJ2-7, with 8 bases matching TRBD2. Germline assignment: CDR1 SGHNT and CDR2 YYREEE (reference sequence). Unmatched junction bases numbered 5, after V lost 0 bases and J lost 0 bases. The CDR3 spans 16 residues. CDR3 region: CASSLEIAGSSYEQYF. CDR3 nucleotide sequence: TGTGCCAGCAGCTTGGAAATAGCGGGGAGCTCCTACGAGCAGTACTTC. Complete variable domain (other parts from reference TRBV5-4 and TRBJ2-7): ETGVTQSPTHLIKTRGQQVTLRCSSQSGHNTVSWYQQALGQGPQFIFQYYREEENGRGNFPPRFSGLQFPNYSSELNVNALELDDSALYLCASSLEIAGSSYEQYFGPGTRLTVT.

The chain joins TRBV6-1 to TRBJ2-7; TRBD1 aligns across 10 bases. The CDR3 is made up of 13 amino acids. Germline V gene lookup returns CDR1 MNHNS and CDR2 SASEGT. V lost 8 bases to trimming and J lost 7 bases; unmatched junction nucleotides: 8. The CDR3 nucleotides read TGTGCCAGCCGTGGGACAGGGGTGGAAGAGCAGTACTTC. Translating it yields CASRGTGVEEQYF.